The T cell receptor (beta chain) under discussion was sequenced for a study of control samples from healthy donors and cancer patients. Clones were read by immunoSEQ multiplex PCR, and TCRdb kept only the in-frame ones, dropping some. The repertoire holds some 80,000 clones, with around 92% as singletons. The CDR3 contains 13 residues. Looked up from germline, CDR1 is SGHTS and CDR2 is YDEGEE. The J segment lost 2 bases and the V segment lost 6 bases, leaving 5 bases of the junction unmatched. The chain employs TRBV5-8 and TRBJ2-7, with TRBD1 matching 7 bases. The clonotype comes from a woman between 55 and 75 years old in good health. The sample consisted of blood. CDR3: CASTLTGPYEQYF. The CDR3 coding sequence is TGTGCCAGCACCCTGACAGGGCCCTACGAGCAGTACTTC.